A single sample gave rise to the 27 T cell receptor beta chains below, sequenced in a study of cytomegalovirus exposure and HLA in healthy donors. Primers: 60 Vbeta forward and 13 Jbeta reverse. Assay: immunoSEQ multiplex PCR; the TCRdb copy retains only in-frame clones and omits some. The table for this sample gives 96,000 or so clones. Material: PBMCs. The receptors derive from a girl under 18 in good health and CMV-seropositive.

The DNA of the CDR3 is TGTGCCAGCAGCAAAATTACAGGGGGTGGAGGAGAGGGCTACACCTTC. This translates into CASSKITGGGGEGYTF. The J gene is TRBJ1-2, the V gene TRBV14, with 8 bases identical to TRBD1. Germline V gene lookup returns CDR1 SGHDN and CDR2 FVKESK. Losses at the gene ends were 5 bases for V and 8 bases for J; bases not matched to a gene: 16. The CDR3 has 16 amino acids.

This chain links TRBV5-5 with TRBJ2-4; tentatively, D is TRBD1 (6 bases). The CDR3 contains 16 residues. From germline, CDR1 is SGHKS and CDR2 YYEKEE (reference sequence). V was pared by 4 bases and J by 0 bases, with 14 bases between. CDR3 amino acids: CASSEGDSLAKNIQYF. The CDR3, as DNA: TGTGCCAGCAGCGAGGGGGATTCCCTAGCCAAAAACATTCAGTACTTC.

The chain links TRBV19 to TRBJ2-5; D is unresolved. The CDR3 length is 14 residues. Trimming left V 4 bases short and J 2 bases short, with 11 bases between. Germline CDR1 reads LNHDA; CDR2 reads SQIVND (reference sequence). This CDR3 reads CASSKRHKQETQYF. The DNA of the CDR3 is TGTGCCAGTAGTAAGAGACACAAGCAAGAGACCCAGTACTTC.

The V and J genes are TRBV2 and TRBJ1-5, with TRBD1 matching 7 bases. With V trimmed by 5 bases and J by 6 bases, 4 bases remained unmatched. The CDR3 sequence is 13 residues long. Germline assignment: CDR1 SNHLY and CDR2 FYNNEI. CDR3 region: CASSYRGGQPQHF. The CDR3 region has the DNA TGTGCCAGCAGTTACAGGGGTGGTCAGCCCCAGCATTTT. Filled out from reference TRBV2 and TRBJ1-5, the complete variable domain reads EPEVTQTPSHQVTQMGQEVILRCVPISNHLYFYWYRQILGQKVEFLVSFYNNEISEKSEIFDDQFSVERPDGSNFTLKIRSTKLEDSAMYFCASSYRGGQPQHFGDGTRLSIL.

This chain joins TRBV7-8 and TRBJ2-7; the D gene is possibly TRBD2 (6 bases). The ends were cut back, 0 bases at V and 6 bases at J, with 18 bases in the middle. This CDR3 is 16 amino acids long. Germline V gives CDR1 SGHVS, CDR2 FQNEAQ. The CDR3: CASSLADWAGRSEQYV. CDR3 bases: TGTGCCAGCAGCTTAGCAGATTGGGCAGGGAGGAGCGAGCAGTACGTC.

The J gene is TRBJ2-1, the V gene TRBV9; TRBD1 agrees at 12 bases. The CDR3 runs to 15 residues. Germline assignment: CDR1 SGDLS and CDR2 YYNGEE. V gave up 4 bases and J gave up 9 bases; unmatched junction bases: 8. CDR3 amino acids: CASSPTGTGGLEQFF. The DNA for the CDR3 is TGTGCCAGCAGCCCAACGGGGACAGGGGGCCTTGAGCAGTTCTTC.

The chain carries TRBV6-5 and TRBJ1-6, with D possibly being TRBD1 (6 bases). Between the trimmed V and J ends, which lost 0 bases and 8 bases, there was a span of 11 bases. The CDR3 length is 15 residues. CDR1 is MNHEY and CDR2 is SVGAGI in the germline V gene. DNA for the CDR3: TGTGCCAGCAGTTACTCAACAGGGTGGGATTCACCCCTCCACTTT. Its translation is CASSYSTGWDSPLHF.

This chain connects TRBV9 to TRBJ1-6, with 9 nucleotides matching TRBD1. The germline CDR1 and CDR2 sequences are SGDLS and YYNGEE. CDR3 length: 14 amino acids. V lost 3 bases and J lost 10; bases outside the gene matches: 5. CDR3 nucleotides: TGTGCCAGCAGCGCAACGACAGGGGGATCACCCCTCCACTTT. It specifies CASSATTGGSPLHF.

The rearrangement uses TRBV4-3 and TRBJ2-2; TRBD2 matches 9 bases. Germline lookup yields CDR1 LGHNA and CDR2 YSLEER. The CDR3 has 15 residues. The V segment lost 3 bases and the J segment 5 bases; nucleotides outside the gene matches: 4. CDR3 protein: CASSHGLAMTGELFF. The CDR3 region has the DNA TGCGCCAGCAGCCACGGACTAGCGATGACCGGGGAGCTGTTTTTT.

The J gene is TRBJ2-7, the V gene TRBV7-9; TRBD1 matches 9 bases. Germline V gives CDR1 SEHNR, CDR2 FQNEAQ (reference sequence). The CDR3 is 18 amino acids. The ends lost 7 bases at V and 0 bases at J; junction bases unmatched: 16. CDR3 protein: CASKGRDRVSSISYEQYV. Here the CDR3 DNA reads TGTGCCAGCAAGGGACGGGACAGGGTAAGCTCGATCTCCTACGAGCAGTACGTC.

V gene TRBV4-1 combines with J gene TRBJ2-7; D is perhaps TRBD1 (6 bases). Trimming shortened V by 6 bases and J by 6 bases, and 15 bases separated the two germline ends. The CDR3 spans 13 residues. In germline, CDR1 is MGHRA, CDR2 YSYEKL. The CDR3 DNA reads TGCGCCAGCAGACTCAGCACAGGGACCGAGCAGTACTTC. It specifies CASRLSTGTEQYF.

This chain joins TRBV7-9 and TRBJ2-7; 7 positions match TRBD1. Looked up from germline, CDR1 is SEHNR and CDR2 is FQNEAQ (reference sequence). The CDR3 totals 14 residues. Trimming at V came to 5 bases and at J to 3 bases, leaving 7 bases not matched to a gene. CDR3 coding DNA: TGTGCCAGCAGCCCGCCGGGACAGATCTACGAGCAGTACTTC. Its translation is CASSPPGQIYEQYF. Full variable domain (remainder filled in from reference TRBV7-9 and TRBJ2-7): DTGVSQNPRHKITKRGQNVTFRCDPISEHNRLYWYRQTLGQGPEFLTYFQNEAQLEKSRLLSDRFSAERPKGSFSTLEIQRTEQGDSAMYLCASSPPGQIYEQYFGPGTRLTVT.

The chain joins TRBV13 to TRBJ2-3; D is uncertain. The CDR3 has 12 amino acids. Trimming took off 1 base at V and 6 bases at J, with 5 bases between the two ends. Germline values: CDR1 PRHDT, CDR2 FYEKMQ (reference sequence). The CDR3 protein is CASSLVSDTQYF. CDR3 DNA sequence: TGTGCCAGCAGCTTAGTGTCGGATACGCAGTATTTT.

V usage is TRBV7-2 and J usage is TRBJ2-1; D is unclear. Per the germline V gene, CDR1 is SGHTA and CDR2 is FQGNSA. The V end lost 3 bases, the J end lost 4 bases, and 7 bases lay between the germline ends. This CDR3 spans 13 amino acids. The CDR3 coding sequence is TGTGCCAGCAGCTTCCGTCCTTACAATGAGCAGTTCTTC. Translating it yields CASSFRPYNEQFF.

This rearrangement joins TRBV6-6 to TRBJ2-7; 9 bases are shared with TRBD1. There are 16 residues in the CDR3. V lost 2 bases and J lost 5; bases outside the gene matches: 10. Germline assignment: CDR1 MNHNY and CDR2 SVGAGI (reference sequence). CDR3 sequence reads: CASSYGGGDRAHEQYF. DNA for the CDR3: TGTGCCAGCAGTTACGGTGGGGGGGACAGGGCCCACGAGCAGTACTTC.

J is TRBJ2-5 and V is TRBV9, with D possibly matching TRBD1 (6 bases). Between the trimmed V and J ends, which lost 4 bases and 1 base, there was a span of 14 bases. Germline-derived CDR1 and CDR2 are SGDLS and YYNGEE. This CDR3 is 15 amino acids long. CDR3 sequence: CASSLTGTPQETQYF. CDR3 coding DNA: TGTGCCAGCAGCCTGACCGGGACACCCCAAGAGACCCAGTACTTC. Variable domain in full (rest from reference TRBV9 and TRBJ2-5): DSGVTQTPKHLITATGQRVTLRCSPRSGDLSVYWYQQSLDQGLQFLIQYYNGEERAKGNILERFSAQQFPDLHSELNLSSLELGDSALYFCASSLTGTPQETQYFGPGTRLLVL.

This chain uses TRBV18 with TRBJ1-6, with TRBD1 identical over 7 bases. With V trimmed by 5 bases and J by 7 bases, 5 bases remained unmatched. The CDR3 consists of 14 residues. Per germline, CDR1 KGHSH and CDR2 LQKENI. This chain's CDR3 is CASSRGTANSPLHF. CDR3 DNA sequence: TGTGCCAGCTCAAGGGGGACAGCAAATTCACCCCTCCACTTT.

The chain employs TRBV5-1 and TRBJ1-2; D perhaps matches TRBD1 (6 bases). Germline V CDR1 and CDR2: SGHRS, YFSETQ. Trimming removed 5 bases at V and 8 bases at J, with 13 bases between. This CDR3 has 12 residues. The CDR3 region has the DNA TGCGCCAGCAGTCGTGAGGGGGACGGCTACACCTTC. Translation gives CASSREGDGYTF.

The chain joins TRBV13 to TRBJ1-3; D possibly corresponds to TRBD1 (6 bases). Trimming cost V 7 bases and J 4 bases, with 11 bases left between them. Germline CDR1 reads PRHDT; CDR2 reads FYEKMQ (reference sequence). The CDR3 length is 13 residues. For the CDR3, the DNA is TGTGCCAGCACGTGGGGGCTAGGAAACACCATATATTTT. Protein: CASTWGLGNTIYF.

J is TRBJ1-5 and V is TRBV30, with unresolved D. The CDR3 totals 13 residues. Germline assignment: CDR1 GTSNPN and CDR2 SVGIG (reference sequence). Trimming removed 1 base from V and 5 bases from J, with 9 bases in between. The CDR3 here is CAWSASMDQPQHF. DNA of the CDR3: TGTGCCTGGAGTGCCTCTATGGATCAGCCCCAGCATTTT.

CDR3 in amino acids: CASSPERGIYGYTF. The CDR3 DNA is TGTGCCAGCAGCCCGGAAAGGGGAATCTATGGCTACACCTTC. This rearrangement joins TRBV7-9 to TRBJ1-2; TRBD1 is a possible D gene (5 bases). The CDR3 is made up of 14 amino acids. Germline V gene sequence: CDR1 SEHNR, CDR2 FQNEAQ (reference sequence). The V end lost 5 bases, the J end lost 4 bases, and 14 bases lay between the germline ends.

This chain joins TRBV6-1 and TRBJ2-7; D perhaps matches TRBD1 (6 bases). V lost 4 bases and J 2 bases, leaving 12 bases between the germline ends. The CDR3 has 14 amino acids. Germline V gives CDR1 MNHNS, CDR2 SASEGT. The CDR3 region is CASSGDNGAYEQYV. Here the CDR3 DNA reads TGTGCCAGCAGTGGGGACAATGGCGCCTACGAGCAGTACGTC.

V and J are TRBV28 and TRBJ1-3, with D unresolved. V lost 4 bases and J 0 bases, leaving 7 bases between the germline ends. The CDR3 contains 14 residues. CDR1 is MDHEN, CDR2 SYDVKM, per germline. This CDR3 reads CASSYRDSGNTIYF. The CDR3 DNA follows: TGTGCCAGCAGTTACCGGGACTCTGGAAACACCATATATTTT. Based on the CDR3 plus reference TRBV28 and TRBJ1-3, the full variable domain is DVKVTQSSRYLVKRTGEKVFLECVQDMDHENMFWYRQDPGLGLRLIYFSYDVKMKEKGDIPEGYSVSREKKERFSLILESASTNQTSMYLCASSYRDSGNTIYFGEGSWLTVV.

The chain has TRBV6-5 and TRBJ1-5; 7 bases line up with TRBD1. From germline, CDR1 is MNHEY and CDR2 SVGAGI. The J segment lost 1 base and the V segment lost 5 bases, leaving 2 bases of the junction unmatched. The length of the CDR3 is 14 residues. The DNA of the CDR3 is TGTGCCAGCAGTAGGACAGGCAGCAATCAGCCCCAGCATTTT. Amino acids: CASSRTGSNQPQHF.

The V call is TRBV29-1, the J call TRBJ1-1, with 7 bases identical to TRBD1. The J segment lost 1 base and the V segment lost 6 bases, leaving 11 bases of the junction unmatched. This CDR3 is built from 15 residues. The V gene's germline CDR1 is SQVTM and CDR2 ANQGSEA. The CDR3 bases are TGCAGCGTCCCAGGGACAGCCTATTCGAACACTGAAGCTTTCTTT. This gives the protein CSVPGTAYSNTEAFF. The entire variable domain, with the rest obtained from reference TRBV29-1 and TRBJ1-1, is as follows: SAVISQKPSRDICQRGTSLTIQCQVDSQVTMMFWYRQQPGQSLTLIATANQGSEATYESGFVIDKFPISRPNLTFSTLTVSNMSPEDSSIYLCSVPGTAYSNTEAFFGQGTRLTVV.

The genes are TRBV13 and TRBJ2-2; D is perhaps TRBD1 (6 bases). Germline CDR1 and CDR2: PRHDT and FYEKMQ (reference sequence). V was clipped by 6 bases and J by 1 base, with 12 bases between them. There are 15 residues in the CDR3. CDR3 nucleotide sequence: TGTGCCAGCAGATCAGGGGTGCGGAACACCGGGGAGCTGTTTTTT. The encoded protein is CASRSGVRNTGELFF. Based on the CDR3 plus reference TRBV13 and TRBJ2-2, the full variable domain is AAGVIQSPRHLIKEKRETATLKCYPIPRHDTVYWYQQGPGQDPQFLISFYEKMQSDKGSIPDRFSAQQFSDYHSELNMSSLELGDSALYFCASRSGVRNTGELFFGEGSRLTVL.

The genes are TRBV27 and TRBJ2-1, with TRBD2 matching 7 bases. The CDR3 runs to 15 residues. The V gene end was trimmed by 1 base and the J gene end by 8 bases; junction bases not matched to a gene: 8. Germline lookup yields CDR1 MNHEY and CDR2 SMNVEV (reference sequence). CDR3 residues: CASSLLAGEDHEQFF. The CDR3 nucleotides read TGTGCCAGCAGTTTATTGGCGGGGGAGGATCATGAGCAGTTCTTC.